One TCR beta chain is described in this entry. This sample was taken from a study of shared T cell receptors in the human thymus. Germline CDR1 is SGDLS and CDR2 is YYNGEE. Trimming stripped 5 bases from V and 0 bases from J, with 14 bases between. This CDR3 spans 15 amino acids. TCRdb keeps only in-frame clones here, not all; method: immunoSEQ multiplex PCR. The sample records hundreds of thousands of clones, about 87% being singletons. These data were likewise used in another study, on human thymus T cells. That paper notes: Thymic material originated from resections removed in the course of corrective heart surgery.

Sequences were obtained from thymocytes. The V and J genes are TRBV9 and TRBJ1-1; a weak D match, TRBD1 (5 bases). This sequence originates from a boy younger than two with a congenital heart defect. This CDR3 reads CASRKLTAMNTEAFF. In DNA form, the CDR3 reads TGTGCCAGCAGGAAGCTGACAGCGATGAACACTGAAGCTTTCTTT.